Listed here are 11 T cell receptor beta chains from one sample, sequenced in a study of blood T cells in healthy people across ages. A second PCR, run for about 7 to 11 cycles, used a sample-barcoded 5' primer plus a J-beta primer mix. TCRdb analysed the 5' RACE reads with MiXCR anew, one entry per CDR3 protein. Here the sample spans around 870,000 distinct CDR3 sequences, under 30% being singletons. The sequenced sample consisted of blood. Source of these receptors: an elderly woman in good health.

This clonotype was observed at least ten times. The rearrangement uses TRBV25-1 and TRBJ2-1; 9 nucleotides align to TRBD2. Per the germline V gene, CDR1 is MGHDK and CDR2 is SYGVNS. The J segment lost 2 bases and the V segment lost 8 bases, leaving 4 bases of the junction unmatched. The CDR3 loop spans 14 amino acids. CDR3 loop: CASGERGAYNEQFF. CDR3 nucleotides: TGTGCCAGCGGGGAGCGGGGGGCCTACAATGAGCAGTTCTTC.

This clonotype was observed many times. The rearrangement links TRBV7-6 to TRBJ2-1; D is ambiguous. Per germline, CDR1 SGHVS and CDR2 FNYEAQ. The V end was cut by 3 bases, the J end by 6 bases, with 18 bases between. The CDR3 covers 16 residues. The CDR3 region is CASSFAGRSPVNEQFF. The CDR3 DNA reads as TGTGCCAGCAGCTTCGCCGGACGGAGCCCTGTCAATGAGCAGTTCTTC.

This clonotype was detected a few times. J is TRBJ1-1 and V is TRBV12-3 or TRBV12-4; 8 positions match TRBD1. The CDR3 totals 13 residues. V gave up 6 bases and J gave up 4 bases; unmatched junction bases: 4. CDR3 region: CASSATGGTEAFF. The CDR3 DNA follows: TGTGCCAGCAGCGCCACAGGGGGCACTGAAGCTTTCTTT.

This clonotype was recorded a few times. At one end the junction does not follow the germline gene, possibly because of a read error. This rearrangement joins TRBV6-6 to TRBJ2-1, with D maybe TRBD2 (6 bases). CDR3 length equals 14 residues. CDR1 and CDR2 from the germline V gene are MNHNY and SVGAGI (reference sequence). Written as DNA, the CDR3 is TGTGCCAGCAGTTACGGAGGGGTATACAATGGGCAGTTCTTC. This sequence encodes CASSYGGVYNGQFF.

This clonotype was seen repeatedly, ten times or more. The chain links TRBV6-1 to TRBJ2-5; the D gene is possibly TRBD1 (5 bases). The germline gives CDR1 MNHNS, CDR2 SASEGT. The V end lost 4 bases, the J end lost 2 bases, and 11 bases lay between the germline ends. This CDR3 contains 14 residues. Here the CDR3 reads CASSVSGHQETQYF. The CDR3 region has the DNA TGTGCCAGCAGTGTTAGTGGACATCAAGAGACCCAGTACTTC.

This clonotype was detected ten times or more. J is TRBJ2-1 and V is TRBV6-2 or TRBV6-3; 7 positions agree with TRBD1. V shed 7 bases and J 2 bases; nucleotides not matched to a gene: 11. Per the germline V gene, CDR1 is MNHEY and CDR2 is SVGEGT. The CDR3 runs to 16 residues. The CDR3 sequence is CASTKGPGGTYNEQFF. CDR3 nucleotides: TGTGCCAGCACCAAGGGGCCAGGGGGAACCTACAATGAGCAGTTCTTC.

The chain links TRBV5-1 to TRBJ2-1; D is tentatively TRBD1 or TRBD2 (5 bases each). The CDR3 is made up of 15 amino acids. V was pared by 4 bases and J by 5 bases, with 16 bases between. From germline, CDR1 is SGHRS and CDR2 YFSETQ. CDR3 protein: CASSPQGAGDNEQFF. The CDR3, as DNA: TGCGCCAGCAGCCCACAAGGGGCCGGGGACAATGAGCAGTTCTTC.

This clonotype was seen repeatedly, ten times or more. The chain is built from TRBV10-3 and TRBJ1-2; 11 bases agree with TRBD1. Germline-derived CDR1 and CDR2 are ENHRY and SYGVKD. The CDR3 contains 14 residues. Trimming removed 5 bases from V and 6 bases from J; junction bases left unmatched: 5. CDR3 DNA sequence: TGTGCCATCAGTAGGACAGGGGGCAATCATGGCTACACCTTC. Translating gives CAISRTGGNHGYTF.

This clonotype has more than one count but fewer than ten. A read error may explain this, as a much larger clone is one base away. The chain couples TRBV4-3 to TRBJ1-2, with D maybe TRBD1 (5 bases). Per the germline V gene, CDR1 is LGHNA and CDR2 is YSLEER. The V end was cut by 0 bases, the J end by 4 bases, with 15 bases between. The CDR3 totals 16 residues. The CDR3 bases are TGCGCCAGCAGCCAAGATCCCCCCGGGGGACGCTATGGCTACACCTTC. Translated, it gives CASSQDPPGGRYGYTF.

This clonotype was picked up a small number of times. The chain combines TRBV29-1 with TRBJ2-2; D tentatively reads TRBD1 or TRBD2 (5 bases each). This CDR3 region has 13 residues. V shed 6 bases and J shed 4 bases, with 12 bases lying between them. Germline assignment: CDR1 SQVTM and CDR2 ANQGSEA. CDR3 sequence: CSVGWGSTGELFF. The CDR3, as DNA: TGCAGCGTGGGGTGGGGGTCCACCGGGGAGCTGTTTTTT.

This clonotype was recorded at least ten times. V and J are TRBV7-9 and TRBJ1-1; 7 bases are a match to TRBD1. CDR1 is SEHNR and CDR2 is FQNEAQ in the germline V gene (reference sequence). The V segment lost 3 bases and the J segment 4 bases; nucleotides outside the gene matches: 2. The CDR3 extends over 13 amino acids. CDR3 DNA sequence: TGTGCCAGCAGCTTGACAGGGAGCACTGAAGCTTTCTTT. This codes for CASSLTGSTEAFF.